A selection of T cell receptor beta chains follows, all from one sample in a study of OX40 agonist ivuxolimab in advanced cancers. TCRdb keeps only in-frame clones here, not all; method: immunoSEQ multiplex PCR. The sample shows about 20,000 clones, over 65% of them seen only once. The specimen was CD4+ or CD8+ T cells sorted from blood, collected in a trial of the OX40 agonist ivuxolimab. These TCRs come from an adult with an advanced solid tumor such as melanoma, head and neck, liver or kidney cancer. Each CDR3 is given with its conserved first and last residue. The order of the fields is CDR3 protein, V gene, clone size, D gene. The D gene is left open where the match is weak. A clone size is listed for some rows: how often the clone was seen (once, few, many), or a class if it is expanded.

cdr3_aa: CASSYSRGGETQYF
v_call: TRBV6-6
clone_size: -
d_call: -

cdr3_aa: CSVDVGEGEKLFF
v_call: TRBV29-1
clone_size: once
d_call: -

cdr3_aa: CASSQDEGLNTEAFF
v_call: TRBV4-3
clone_size: -
d_call: -

cdr3_aa: CASSVRQLGNNEQFF
v_call: TRBV7-8
clone_size: many
d_call: -

cdr3_aa: CSVEFFTSGDSYEQYF
v_call: TRBV29-1
clone_size: -
d_call: TRBD2

cdr3_aa: CASSLVVATETQYF
v_call: TRBV7-9
clone_size: -
d_call: -

cdr3_aa: CASQMRGGLRNEKLFF
v_call: TRBV28
clone_size: -
d_call: -

cdr3_aa: CAITPSGTEAFF
v_call: TRBV10-3
clone_size: few
d_call: -

cdr3_aa: CASSSGQDYGYTF
v_call: TRBV21-1
clone_size: -
d_call: -

cdr3_aa: CASSLRVGTHSNQPQHF
v_call: TRBV27
clone_size: -
d_call: -

cdr3_aa: CASSPRTSAGTGELFF
v_call: TRBV7-8
clone_size: -
d_call: TRBD2

cdr3_aa: CASTADRGEQYF
v_call: TRBV7-9
clone_size: few
d_call: TRBD1